The 17 T cell receptor beta chains below come from one sample, sequenced in a study of blood T cell repertoires in COVID-19. Repertoires were generated with immunoSEQ multiplex PCR, while TCRdb's copy carries only in-frame clones and drops some. Of 130,000 or so clones listed, 84% are singletons. Input material: peripheral blood. The receptors were sampled from an older woman with acute or convalescent COVID-19.

The V gene is TRBV24-1, the J gene TRBJ1-1; D remains ambiguous. V was trimmed by 1 base and J by 8 bases, leaving 7 bases between them. Germline CDR1 is KGHDR and CDR2 is SFDVKD. The CDR3 spans 12 residues. The CDR3 sequence is CATSDFAGEAFF. The CDR3 nucleotides read TGTGCCACCAGTGATTTTGCAGGAGAAGCTTTCTTT.

The chain has TRBV7-3 and TRBJ1-1; the D is unclear. This CDR3 is built from 14 residues. Trimming took 0 bases from V and 1 from J, leaving 6 bases between them. The germline CDR1 and CDR2 sequences are SGHTA and FQGTGA. As DNA, the CDR3 is TGTGCCAGCAGCTTAACGCGGGGGAACACTGAAGCTTTCTTT. This translates into CASSLTRGNTEAFF.

V is TRBV7-2 and J is TRBJ2-7; 8 bases match TRBD2. V shed 5 bases, J shed 3 bases, and the junction held 9 bases outside the gene matches. This CDR3 comprises 15 residues. Germline-derived CDR1 and CDR2 are SGHTA and FQGNSA. The DNA for the CDR3 is TGTGCCAGCAGCCACTTGGCGGGGGGCCGCTACGAGCAGTACGTC. This translates into CASSHLAGGRYEQYV.

The J gene is TRBJ1-6, the V gene TRBV6-2 or TRBV6-3; D not resolved. This CDR3 is built from 18 residues. CDR1 and CDR2 from the germline V gene are MNHEY and SVGEGT. The germline V and J ends were trimmed by 6 bases and 7 bases, with 25 bases remaining between them. The CDR3 region has the DNA TGTGCCAGCAGCCCTCTTCCCCCCGGCCAGATAGCGAATTCACCCCTCCACTTT. It specifies CASSPLPPGQIANSPLHF.

The chain uses TRBV6-1 and TRBJ2-2, with 9 bases aligning to TRBD2. Germline assignment: CDR1 MNHNS and CDR2 SASEGT. The CDR3 has 17 amino acids. V was pared by 4 bases and J by 1 base, with 7 bases of the junction left unmatched. The CDR3 nucleotides read TGTGCCAGCAGTGTCGCGCCTAGCGGGATGAACACCGGGGAGCTGTTTTTT. The encoded protein is CASSVAPSGMNTGELFF.

This chain joins TRBV5-4 and TRBJ1-1; a possible D gene is TRBD1 (5 bases). CDR3 size: 15 residues. Trimming cost V 4 bases and J 4 bases, with 17 bases left between them. CDR1 and CDR2 from the germline V gene are SGHNT and YYREEE (reference sequence). CDR3 in amino acids: CASSPEGARGTEAFF. CDR3 in DNA: TGTGCCAGCAGCCCGGAAGGGGCCCGCGGCACTGAAGCTTTCTTT.

V is TRBV27 and J is TRBJ1-2, with a tentative D call TRBD1 (6 bases). The V gene lost 4 bases and the J gene lost 7 bases, with 22 bases spanning the gap. CDR1 is MNHEY, CDR2 SMNVEV, per germline (reference sequence). The CDR3 runs 16 residues. The CDR3 region is CASSSPNREGKGGYTF. CDR3 DNA sequence: TGTGCCAGCAGTTCTCCGAACAGGGAAGGTAAAGGTGGCTACACCTTC.

The rearrangement links TRBV2 to TRBJ1-5, with D unclear. V dropped 4 bases and J dropped 2 bases, with 15 bases sitting between them. Germline V gives CDR1 SNHLY, CDR2 FYNNEI. CDR3 size: 16 residues. The DNA of the CDR3 is TGTGCCAGCAGTGTGGTTGGGGAGAAAGGCAATCAGCCCCAGCATTTT. This encodes CASSVVGEKGNQPQHF.

The J gene is TRBJ1-3, the V gene TRBV5-1; no clear D. The CDR3 sequence is 16 residues long. Germline V gene data show CDR1 as SGHRS and CDR2 as YFSETQ. V lost 2 bases and J 4 bases, leaving 16 bases between the germline ends. DNA for the CDR3: TGCGCCAGCAGCTTTACGGTCGGGGTTGCGGGAAACACCATATATTTT. It is translated as CASSFTVGVAGNTIYF.

This clone was picked up one time. This sequence joins TRBV30 and TRBJ2-5; no clear D. Trimming took off 2 bases at V and 2 bases at J, with 12 bases between the two ends. This CDR3 comprises 14 residues. Germline V gives CDR1 GTSNPN, CDR2 SVGIG (reference sequence). The DNA of the CDR3 is TGTGCCTGGAGTCGTCTGACACCGCAAGAGACCCAGTACTTC. Translated, it gives CAWSRLTPQETQYF. Full variable domain (missing parts from reference TRBV30 and TRBJ2-5): SQTIHQWPATLVQPVGSPLSLECTVEGTSNPNLYWYRQAAGRGLQLLFYSVGIGQISSEVPQNLSASRPQDRQFILSSKKLLLSDSGFYLCAWSRLTPQETQYFGPGTRLLVL.

The chain couples TRBV12-3 or TRBV12-4 to TRBJ2-1; weak D call: TRBD1 (5 bases). The CDR3 is 11 residues long. V was cut by 5 bases and J by 7 bases, with 6 bases left in between. In nucleotides, the CDR3 is TGTGCCAGCAGTAGGGGTAATGAGCAGTTCTTC. It encodes CASSRGNEQFF.

This clone was picked up one time. V usage is TRBV7-9 and J usage is TRBJ1-1; TRBD1 aligns across 7 bases. The ends lost 3 bases at V and 1 base at J; junction bases unmatched: 5. Germline lookup yields CDR1 SEHNR and CDR2 FQNEAQ (reference sequence). This CDR3 region has 15 residues. The CDR3 region has the DNA TGTGCCAGCAGCTTGCAGGGGGATGGGAACACTGAAGCTTTCTTT. Amino acids: CASSLQGDGNTEAFF.

The CDR3 region is CASSSFLSSGNTIYF. The CDR3 DNA reads TGTGCCAGTAGTTCGTTCTTGAGCTCTGGAAACACCATATATTTT. The V call is TRBV19, the J call TRBJ1-3; D ambiguous. Germline V gene sequence: CDR1 LNHDA, CDR2 SQIVND (reference sequence). The CDR3 extends over 15 amino acids. The germline V and J ends were trimmed by 5 bases and 0 bases, with 11 bases remaining between them.

The chain combines TRBV5-1 with TRBJ1-1; D might be TRBD1 (5 bases). This CDR3 comprises 14 residues. Trimming removed 2 bases at V and 7 bases at J, with 15 bases between. Germline CDR1 SGHRS, CDR2 YFSETQ. The DNA for the CDR3 is TGCGCCAGCAGCTTAAAAGACAGCTCACTTGAAGCTTTCTTT. Protein product: CASSLKDSSLEAFF.

This chain links TRBV14 with TRBJ1-1, with D unclear. The CDR3 totals 14 residues. The V end lost 2 bases, the J end lost 4 bases, and 11 bases lay between the germline ends. Germline loops: CDR1 SGHDN, CDR2 FVKESK. The CDR3, as DNA: TGTGCCAGCAGCCAACGTGCGGTGATCACTGAAGCTTTCTTT. Translated: CASSQRAVITEAFF.

The gene calls are TRBV7-3 and TRBJ1-6; a weak D match, TRBD1 (6 bases). Germline V gene lookup returns CDR1 SGHTA and CDR2 FQGTGA. The CDR3 totals 13 residues. The ends were cut back, 5 bases at V and 9 bases at J, with 11 bases in the middle. CDR3 protein: CASSPGDRSPLHF. The CDR3 bases are TGTGCCAGCAGCCCAGGGGATCGTTCACCCCTCCACTTT.

The J gene is TRBJ2-2, the V gene TRBV6-5, with 7 positions matching TRBD1. This CDR3 comprises 15 residues. V was pared by 6 bases and J by 5 bases, with 9 bases of the junction left unmatched. Germline V gives CDR1 MNHEY, CDR2 SVGAGI. The DNA for the CDR3 is TGTGCCAGCAGGCAGCGACAGGGCCGGACCGGGGAGCTGTTTTTT. It codes for CASRQRQGRTGELFF.